The 3 T cell receptor beta chains in this list originate from one sample, sequenced in a study of blood T cell repertoires in COVID-19 (dated by TCRdb to the early 2020s). The library relied on the immunoSEQ multiplex PCR assay. This immuneACCESS table, as held by TCRdb, lists in-frame sequences with V and J called but not all clones. Of the missing ones, under half trace to an unresolved V gene in checked studies; the others have no known cause. The sample table contains approximately 51,000 clones; only one count was recorded for about 90% of them. 6.4% of the sample comes from the top ten. The sample was peripheral blood. These receptors were obtained from a man between 65 and 85 years old with active COVID-19.

The chain links TRBV9 to TRBJ2-1, with no clear D. The CDR3 totals 14 residues. Trimming stripped 0 bases from V and 1 base from J, with 5 bases between. CDR1 SGDLS and CDR2 YYNGEE come from the germline V gene. Written as DNA, the CDR3 is TGTGCCAGCAGCGTAGGTCAGTCCTACAATGAGCAGTTCTTC. It is translated as CASSVGQSYNEQFF.

The chain recombines TRBV3-1 (or the pseudogene TRBV3-2) with TRBJ1-5; D unresolved. Trimming took off 4 bases at V and 6 bases at J, with 10 bases between the two ends. The CDR3 is 13 residues long. Germline values: CDR1 LGHDT, CDR2 YNNKEL (reference sequence). The CDR3 nucleotides are TGTGCCAGCAGCCGAGGGATCCGTCAGCCCCAGCATTTT. Amino acids: CASSRGIRQPQHF.

CDR3 sequence reads: CASSPGVTEAFF. Here the CDR3 DNA reads TGTGCCAGCAGCCCGGGGGTTACTGAAGCTTTCTTT. The chain recombines TRBV6-6 with TRBJ1-1; TRBD1 is a possible D gene (5 bases). The length of the CDR3 is 12 residues. Germline V gene data show CDR1 as MNHNY and CDR2 as SVGAGI (reference sequence). Trimming cost V 6 bases and J 5 bases, with 10 bases left between them.